A selection of T cell receptor beta chains follows, all from one sample in a study of blood T cell repertoires in COVID-19. Generated by immunoSEQ multiplex PCR, the TCRdb table keeps only in-frame clones and is missing some. The sample shows approximately 410,000 clones, 86% of them seen only once. Material for sequencing was peripheral blood. The receptors derive from a woman aged 25 to 45 with active or convalescent COVID-19. CDR3s include the opening cysteine and the closing phenylalanine or tryptophan. Each record gives: D gene, V gene, clone size, J gene, CDR3 DNA, CDR3 protein. A D gene is named only where the DNA matches it firmly. Size tells how often a clone was seen (once, few, many) or the class of an expanded clone, and some rows leave it out.

>.|TRBV5-4|.|TRBJ2-2
TGTGCCAGCACCGAACTCACCGGGGAGCTGTTTTTT
CASTELTGELFF
>.|TRBV21-1|.|TRBJ1-2
TGTGCCAGCACCCCCGGGGGGGTCAACTATGGCTACACCTTC
CASTPGGVNYGYTF
>.|TRBV6-5|.|TRBJ2-7
TGTGCCAGCAGGCCTCTTAGCGGAACCTACGAGCAGTACTTC
CASRPLSGTYEQYF
>.|TRBV6-5|.|TRBJ1-1
TGTGCCAGCAGCAACCACGGACACATGAACACTGAAGCTTTCTTT
CASSNHGHMNTEAFF
>TRBD2|TRBV4-1|.|TRBJ2-3
TGCGCCAGCAGCCATACACTAGCGGGAGGCACAGATACGCAGTATTTT
CASSHTLAGGTDTQYF
>TRBD1|TRBV13|.|TRBJ2-7
TGTGCCAGCAGCTCCCTACAGGGACAGGACGACTACGAGCAGTACTTC
CASSSLQGQDDYEQYF
>.|TRBV7-9|.|TRBJ1-1
TGTGCCAGCAGCAGAGAAGGGGTCCTCAAAGCTTTCTTT
CASSREGVLKAFF
>.|TRBV6-5|.|TRBJ1-1
TGTGCCAGCTGCTACAGGAAGGAAGAAGCTTTCTTT
CASCYRKEEAFF
>.|TRBV4-1|.|TRBJ2-2
TGCGCCAGCAGCCAAGTGCAGGGGGGGAACACCGGGGAGCTGTTTTTT
CASSQVQGGNTGELFF
>.|TRBV5-1|.|TRBJ1-2
TGCGCCAGCAGCCGTTCCCCGAGTAGCGGAGCTAACTATGGCTACACCTTC
CASSRSPSSGANYGYTF
>TRBD1|TRBV27|.|TRBJ2-1
TGTGCCAGCAGTGGACAGGGTTACAATGAGCAGTTCTTC
CASSGQGYNEQFF
>.|TRBV2|.|TRBJ1-1
TGTGCCAGCACACGGGACACGAACACTGAAGCTTTCTTT
CASTRDTNTEAFF
>.|TRBV29-1|.|TRBJ1-2
TGCAGCGTTGAAGAAGCGCAGGACACTTTCTATGGCTACACCTTC
CSVEEAQDTFYGYTF
>.|TRBV5-4|.|TRBJ1-3
TGTGCCAGCAGCCGAGACGAGGACTCTGGAAACACCATATATTTT
CASSRDEDSGNTIYF
>.|TRBV6-6|.|TRBJ1-6
TGTGCCAGCAGTTACCTTGGACAGAATTCACCCCTCCACTTT
CASSYLGQNSPLHF
>TRBD1|TRBV7-9|few|TRBJ1-1
TGTGCCAGCAGCCCAGGGGGTTTGAGCACTGAAGCTTTCTTT
CASSPGGLSTEAFF
>TRBD2|TRBV5-4|.|TRBJ2-2
TGTGCCAGCAGCTCACTAGCGGGGGGACCCGGGGAGCTGTTTTTT
CASSSLAGGPGELFF
>TRBD2|TRBV5-1|.|TRBJ2-5
TGCGCCAGCAGCTTGCGGCCACTTGGGCGGGGGGGCCAAGAGACCCAGTACTTC
CASSLRPLGRGGQETQYF
>.|TRBV15|.|TRBJ2-7
TGTGCCACCAGCAGAGGGACAGAGCCCTACGAGCAGTACTTC
CATSRGTEPYEQYF
>TRBD2|TRBV3-1/TRBV3-2|.|TRBJ2-7
TGTGCCAGCAGCCAAGAAGGAGCGGGGAGGTACGAGCAGTACTTC
CASSQEGAGRYEQYF
>TRBD1|TRBV5-4|once|TRBJ2-1
TGTGCCAGCAGCTTCGGGACAGGGGGCTACAATGAGCAGTTCTTC
CASSFGTGGYNEQFF
>TRBD1|TRBV9|.|TRBJ1-4
TGTGCCAGCAGCGACGACAGGGCAACTAATGAAAAACTGTTTTTT
CASSDDRATNEKLFF